These 17 T cell receptor beta chains share one sample of origin, sequenced in a study of T-cell memory formation after mild COVID-19. TCRdb called the 5' RACE reads again in MiXCR, with one record for every CDR3 protein. The sample lists fewer than 650,000 distinct CDR3 sequences; approximately 15% were seen once. The sequenced sample was PBMCs or a T cell subset sorted from them (not recorded which). Every receptor here comes from an adult woman who had mild COVID-19 (a few samples of this study predate the infection). Cell type and time point are not known.

This chain joins TRBV24-1 and TRBJ2-5, with 10 positions matching TRBD1. CDR1 KGHDR and CDR2 SFDVKD come from the germline V gene. J was trimmed by 5 bases and V by 3 bases; bases with no gene match: 5. There are 15 residues in the CDR3. CDR3 protein: CATSDTGQGRETQYF. In nucleotides, the CDR3 is TGTGCCACCAGTGATACGGGACAGGGGAGGGAGACCCAGTACTTC.

This clonotype was counted only a few times. The V call is TRBV27, the J call TRBJ2-1; 11 bases align to TRBD2. CDR3 length: 16 residues. V shed 5 bases, J shed 4 bases, and the junction held 7 bases outside the gene matches. Germline V gene data show CDR1 as MNHEY and CDR2 as SMNVEV (reference sequence). The CDR3, as DNA: TGTGCCAGCAGTAAGATAGCGGGAGGGGTGTACAATGAGCAGTTCTTC. This translates into CASSKIAGGVYNEQFF.

This clonotype appeared a few times. The chain uses TRBV18 and TRBJ2-6, with 11 nucleotides matching TRBD2. The CDR3 totals 18 residues. J was trimmed by 3 bases and V by 2 bases; bases with no gene match: 6. Per the germline V gene, CDR1 is KGHSH and CDR2 is LQKENI. In nucleotides, the CDR3 is TGTGCCAGCTCACCAATAGCGGGAGGGCCCGGTGGGGCCAACGTCCTGACTTTC. Translation gives CASSPIAGGPGGANVLTF.

The chain joins TRBV4-3 to TRBJ2-3; D gene uncertain. Germline CDR1 reads LGHNA; CDR2 reads YSLEER. The length of the CDR3 is 17 residues. Deletions cut 1 base from V and 0 bases from J, with 14 bases between. For the CDR3, the DNA is TGCGCCAGCAGCCAAGGCCCTAGGCGGTCTAGCACAGATACGCAGTATTTT. Its protein product is CASSQGPRRSSTDTQYF.

This clonotype was counted between two and nine times. The genes are TRBV5-1 and TRBJ2-1; the match to TRBD2 covers 10 bases. Germline CDR1 reads SGHRS; CDR2 reads YFSETQ. The CDR3 is made up of 16 amino acids. Losses at the gene ends were 0 bases for V and 5 bases for J; bases not matched to a gene: 5. CDR3 residues: CASSLVVAGGDNEQFF. CDR3 bases: TGCGCCAGCAGCTTGGTAGTAGCGGGGGGAGACAATGAGCAGTTCTTC.

V is TRBV4-2 and J is TRBJ2-3; a weak D match, TRBD1 (5 bases). Germline V CDR1 and CDR2: LGHNA, YNFKEQ. This CDR3 is 15 amino acids long. V shed 4 bases and J shed 2 bases, with 13 bases lying between them. DNA of the CDR3: TGTGCCAGCAGCCGGCTTAGGGGCTCCACAGATACGCAGTATTTT. This codes for CASSRLRGSTDTQYF.

The rearrangement joins TRBV12-3 or TRBV12-4 to TRBJ2-3; 10 bases map to TRBD2. With V trimmed by 7 bases and J by 1 base, 5 bases remained unmatched. The CDR3 totals 15 residues. The CDR3 region has the DNA TGTGCCAGCACGGCTAGCGGGAGAGGCACAGATACGCAGTATTTT. Translating it yields CASTASGRGTDTQYF.

This clonotype was seen a few times. This chain links TRBV27 with TRBJ2-2; 7 bases fit TRBD2. The length of the CDR3 is 15 residues. From germline, CDR1 is MNHEY and CDR2 SMNVEV (reference sequence). After removal of 4 bases from V and 4 bases from J, the junction contained 6 bases not matched to a gene. CDR3 nucleotides: TGTGCCAGCAGTTCGACTAGCTCGGGCACCGGGGAGCTGTTTTTT. Amino acids: CASSSTSSGTGELFF.

The V and J genes are TRBV4-1 and TRBJ1-6; 7 bases align to TRBD1. The CDR3 contains 15 residues. Germline V gene sequence: CDR1 MGHRA, CDR2 YSYEKL. The trim removed 1 base at V and 7 bases at J, leaving 4 bases unmatched. In DNA form, the CDR3 reads TGCGCCAGCAGCCAAGCGGACAGGTCGAATTCACCCCTCCACTTT. Translated, it gives CASSQADRSNSPLHF.

The chain couples TRBV5-6 to TRBJ2-3; 9 bases line up with TRBD2. CDR1 and CDR2 (germline): SGHDT, YYEEEE. J lost 4 bases, V lost 0 bases, and 6 bases had no gene match. This CDR3 contains 16 residues. CDR3 residues: CASSLAASGVPDTQYF. CDR3 sequence (DNA): TGTGCCAGCAGCTTGGCGGCTAGCGGGGTCCCAGATACGCAGTATTTT.

This clonotype was picked up a small number of times. The V gene is TRBV6-5, the J gene TRBJ1-6; the D gene is possibly TRBD1 (5 bases). Per the germline V gene, CDR1 is MNHEY and CDR2 is SVGAGI. CDR3 length: 13 residues. Trimming cost V 6 bases and J 9 bases, with 12 bases left between them. CDR3 region: CASSRELGSPLHF. CDR3 bases: TGTGCCAGCAGCAGGGAATTGGGTTCACCCCTCCACTTT.

This clonotype was counted a few times. Compared with germline, one end of the junction differs, possibly owing to a read error. This chain links TRBV12-3 or TRBV12-4 with TRBJ2-1; 9 bases align to TRBD2. The length of the CDR3 is 15 residues. The CDR3 sequence: CASRLAGATYNEQFF. The DNA of the CDR3 is TGTGCCAGCAGATTAGCGGGGGCCACCTACAATGAGCAGTTCTTC.

This clonotype has a single count. One end of the junction is discordant with germline, which a read error may explain. The V and J genes are TRBV19 and TRBJ1-5, with D tentatively TRBD1 (5 bases). The CDR3 sequence is 16 residues long. Germline V gives CDR1 LNHDA, CDR2 SQIVND (reference sequence). CDR3 amino acids: CACSILQGMGNQPQHF. CDR3 nucleotides: TGTGCCTGTAGTATTCTCCAGGGAATGGGCAATCAGCCCCAGCATTTT.

This clonotype is judged medium-sized. The V gene is TRBV20-1, the J gene TRBJ2-1; D perhaps matches TRBD2 (5 bases). The CDR3 is 13 residues long. The germline V gene has CDR1 DFQATT and CDR2 SNEGSKA (reference sequence). With 1 base removed from V and 10 bases from J, the gap between germline ends came to 14 bases. CDR3 residues: CSARGTLAGEQFF. The CDR3 nucleotides read TGCAGTGCTAGAGGGACTCTTGCTGGAGAGCAGTTCTTC.

This clonotype appeared a few times. The chain couples TRBV29-1 to TRBJ1-2; D is unresolved. CDR3 length: 13 residues. Germline-derived CDR1 and CDR2 are SQVTM and ANQGSEA. Trimming took 7 bases from V and 4 from J, leaving 16 bases between them. Here the CDR3 DNA reads TGCAGCGCCGAGGCGCAGGTTGGCTATGGCTACACCTTC. Its translation: CSAEAQVGYGYTF.

This clonotype appeared a few times. V and J are TRBV20-1 and TRBJ1-2; D not resolved. CDR1 is DFQATT and CDR2 is SNEGSKA in the germline V gene (reference sequence). The CDR3 totals 12 residues. The V and J ends lost 7 bases and 5 bases respectively, with 14 bases between them. Here the CDR3 reads CSVLGSSYGYTF. CDR3 sequence (DNA): TGCAGTGTCCTCGGGTCTTCATATGGCTACACCTTC.

This clonotype was picked up many times. This chain connects TRBV4-3 to TRBJ2-7, with TRBD1 as a possible D gene (6 bases). There are 13 residues in the CDR3. Germline lookup yields CDR1 LGHNA and CDR2 YSLEER. Trimming took off 4 bases at V and 3 bases at J, with 10 bases between the two ends. CDR3 residues: CASSRGQSYEQYF. CDR3 DNA: TGCGCCAGCAGCCGCGGACAGAGCTACGAGCAGTACTTC.